Presented here are 30 T cell receptor beta chains from one specimen sequenced in a study of early T cells in non-severe SARS-CoV-2 infection. MiXCR, applied by TCRdb to the 5' RACE reads, yields one record per CDR3 protein. This sample has approximately 97,000 distinct CDR3 sequences, with roughly 13% found just once. The sequenced sample was whole blood. Receptors originate from an adult who was a healthcare worker with PCR-confirmed SARS-CoV-2 infection or an uninfected control (not recorded which).

The V gene is TRBV19, the J gene TRBJ2-7; maybe TRBD1 (5 bases). CDR3 length: 12 amino acids. CDR1 and CDR2 (germline): LNHDA, SQIVND (reference sequence). V was shortened by 5 bases and J by 7 bases, with 12 bases between the two germline ends. The CDR3 protein is CASSANRIEQYF. CDR3 nucleotide sequence: TGTGCCAGTAGTGCCAACAGGATTGAGCAGTACTTC.

This clonotype occurred many times. V is TRBV15 and J is TRBJ1-3; TRBD1 matches 7 bases. Germline V gene data show CDR1 as LNHNV and CDR2 as YYDKDF (reference sequence). The CDR3 contains 15 residues. With V trimmed by 5 bases and J by 4 bases, 8 bases remained unmatched. CDR3 loop: CATSWEDRAGNTIYF. The CDR3 DNA sequence: TGTGCCACCAGCTGGGAAGACAGGGCGGGAAACACCATATATTTT. The complete variable domain, with remaining parts taken from reference TRBV15 and TRBJ1-3, reads DAMVIQNPRYQVTQFGKPVTLSCSQTLNHNVMYWYQQKSSQAPKLLFHYYDKDFNNEADTPDNFQSRRPNTSFCFLDIRSPGLGDTAMYLCATSWEDRAGNTIYFGEGSWLTVV.

Remarks on this clonotype: A single base separates this from a much larger clone, so it may be a read error. The J gene is TRBJ2-1, the V gene TRBV19; the match to TRBD2 covers 14 bases. This CDR3 spans 15 amino acids. CDR1 LNHDA and CDR2 SQIVND come from the germline V gene (reference sequence). Trimming removed 8 bases from V and 8 bases from J; junction bases left unmatched: 8. CDR3 bases: TGTGCCAGTCGCACGACTAGCGGGAGGGCCGATGAGCAGTTCTTC. Translation gives CASRTTSGRADEQFF.

This clonotype appeared a few times. This chain connects TRBV20-1 to TRBJ2-7; 7 bases are a match to TRBD2. Per the germline V gene, CDR1 is DFQATT and CDR2 is SNEGSKA (reference sequence). The CDR3 extends over 13 amino acids. Unmatched junction bases numbered 5, after V lost 2 bases and J lost 4 bases. The CDR3 DNA reads as TGCAGTGCTAGAACCGGCGGGAGTTACGAGCAGTACTTC. Protein product: CSARTGGSYEQYF.

This clonotype has just a few counts. A read error may be the cause here, since a much bigger clone is one base away. V usage is TRBV3-1 and J usage is TRBJ1-4; TRBD1 might be the D (6 bases). Per the germline V gene, CDR1 is LGHDT and CDR2 is YNNKEL (reference sequence). This CDR3 is built from 13 residues. CDR3 region: CAGSQQGSGKLFF. The DNA of the CDR3 is TGTGCCGGCAGCCAACAGGGCTCAGGAAAACTGTTTTTT.

The chain recombines TRBV10-2 with TRBJ2-3; TRBD2 matches at 7 bases. The CDR3 is made up of 13 amino acids. In germline, CDR1 is WSHSY, CDR2 SAAADI. V was clipped by 6 bases and J by 4 bases; unmatched bases: 4. CDR3 nucleotides: TGCGCCAGCAGGGGGAGGGCCCCAGATACGCAGTATTTT. Translated: CASRGRAPDTQYF.

This clonotype was detected many times. This chain connects TRBV28 to TRBJ2-1; D not certain. The CDR3 loop spans 13 amino acids. The V gene's germline CDR1 is MDHEN and CDR2 SYDVKM. Between the trimmed V and J ends, which lost 1 base and 5 bases, there was a span of 6 bases. DNA of the CDR3: TGTGCCAGCAGTTTATACCCGAACAATGAGCAGTTCTTC. It translates to CASSLYPNNEQFF. The complete variable domain, with remaining parts taken from reference TRBV28 and TRBJ2-1, reads DVKVTQSSRYLVKRTGEKVFLECVQDMDHENMFWYRQDPGLGLRLIYFSYDVKMKEKGDIPEGYSVSREKKERFSLILESASTNQTSMYLCASSLYPNNEQFFGPGTRLTVL.

The gene calls are TRBV12-3 or TRBV12-4 and TRBJ2-1; D is unclear. Between the trimmed V and J ends, which lost 2 bases and 8 bases, there was a span of 7 bases. CDR3 length: 12 residues. CDR3 sequence (DNA): TGTGCCAGCAGTTTAAGCGTGGATGAGCAGTTCTTC. This codes for CASSLSVDEQFF.

The chain has TRBV7-3 and TRBJ2-2; the match to TRBD2 covers 8 bases. This CDR3 comprises 17 residues. Germline V gene lookup returns CDR1 SGHTA and CDR2 FQGTGA. Trimming took 1 base from V and 4 from J; bases not matched to a gene: 8. CDR3 loop: CASSLSPSGQSTGELFF. In DNA, the CDR3 is TGTGCCAGCAGCTTAAGTCCTAGCGGGCAAAGCACCGGGGAGCTGTTTTTT.

In this sample, this clonotype turned up once. V usage is TRBV4-1 and J usage is TRBJ2-3, with D unresolved. Germline CDR1 reads MGHRA; CDR2 reads YSYEKL. CDR3 length equals 14 residues. Trimming shortened V by 2 bases and J by 0 bases, and 6 bases separated the two germline ends. In DNA, the CDR3 is TGCGCCAGCAGCCAAATAACTAGCACAGATACGCAGTATTTT. This encodes CASSQITSTDTQYF.

This clonotype occurred many times. The J gene is TRBJ2-7, the V gene TRBV20-1, with 7 nucleotides matching TRBD2. After removal of 1 base from V and 6 bases from J, the junction contained 3 bases not matched to a gene. CDR1 is DFQATT, CDR2 SNEGSKA, per germline (reference sequence). The CDR3 spans 12 residues. This CDR3 reads CSARGLAPEQYF. The CDR3 nucleotides read TGCAGTGCTAGAGGACTAGCTCCCGAGCAGTACTTC.

This chain uses TRBV11-2 with TRBJ1-1; tentatively, D is TRBD1 (6 bases). The CDR3 has 14 amino acids. V was cut by 4 bases and J by 0 bases, with 9 bases left in between. Germline values: CDR1 SGHAT, CDR2 FQNNGV. DNA for the CDR3: TGTGCCAGCAGCTCCCAGGGGATGAACACTGAAGCTTTCTTT. Translated, it gives CASSSQGMNTEAFF.

This clonotype was counted many times. V gene TRBV7-9 combines with J gene TRBJ2-2; 7 bases line up with TRBD2. The V segment lost 8 bases and the J segment 12 bases; nucleotides outside the gene matches: 15. This CDR3 region has 14 residues. CDR1 is SEHNR and CDR2 is FQNEAQ in the germline V gene (reference sequence). The CDR3 DNA reads TGTGCCAGCGATCTAGCGGTTCTCCAATGGAAGCTGTTTTTT. Protein sequence: CASDLAVLQWKLFF. Supplemented by reference TRBV7-9 and TRBJ2-2, the full variable domain reads DTGVSQNPRHKITKRGQNVTFRCDPISEHNRLYWYRQTLGQGPEFLTYFQNEAQLEKSRLLSDRFSAERPKGSFSTLEIQRTEQGDSAMYLCASDLAVLQWKLFFGEGSRLTVL.

Only a few counts were recorded for this clonotype. This chain links TRBV5-1 with TRBJ1-1; D remains unclear. Looked up from germline, CDR1 is SGHRS and CDR2 is YFSETQ. The V gene lost 1 base and the J gene lost 1 base, with 11 bases spanning the gap. The CDR3 is 15 residues long. CDR3 sequence reads: CASSLSSPPNTEAFF. DNA for the CDR3: TGCGCCAGCAGCTTGAGCTCGCCCCCGAACACTGAAGCTTTCTTT.

This clonotype was counted many times. The chain uses TRBV20-1 and TRBJ2-1, with D perhaps TRBD2 (6 bases). Germline CDR1 is DFQATT and CDR2 is SNEGSKA (reference sequence). V was shortened by 4 bases and J by 1 base, with 14 bases between the two germline ends. This CDR3 is built from 15 residues. Here the CDR3 DNA reads TGCAGTGCTACAGTCGGGGGAGGTTCCTACAATGAGCAGTTCTTC. This encodes CSATVGGGSYNEQFF.

The chain joins TRBV7-9 to TRBJ1-1; tentatively, D is TRBD1 (5 bases). Trimming took off 5 bases at V and 5 bases at J, with 9 bases between the two ends. This CDR3 is built from 12 residues. The germline gives CDR1 SEHNR, CDR2 FQNEAQ (reference sequence). The CDR3 loop is CASSRGGTEAFF. CDR3 DNA: TGTGCCAGCAGCCGTGGGGGGACTGAAGCTTTCTTT.

There are a few counts of this clonotype. The chain combines TRBV6-2 or TRBV6-3 with TRBJ2-1; D is unclear. CDR1 is MNHEY and CDR2 is SVGEGT in the germline V gene. V lost 8 bases and J lost 2, with 10 bases in between. This CDR3 is 13 amino acids long. The CDR3 sequence: CASAGLTYNEQFF. CDR3 DNA: TGTGCCAGCGCCGGCCTTACCTACAATGAGCAGTTCTTC.

This clonotype was counted only a few times. This chain links TRBV12-3 or TRBV12-4 with TRBJ2-1; weak D call: TRBD1 (5 bases). The CDR3 length is 12 residues. V was trimmed by 7 bases and J by 10 bases, leaving 14 bases between them. CDR3 coding DNA: TGTGCCAGCACCCAGGGCTTGTGGGAGCAGTTCTTC. Its translation is CASTQGLWEQFF.

This clonotype was counted only a few times. The J gene is TRBJ2-7, the V gene TRBV7-2, with a weak D call TRBD2 (5 bases). Trimming shortened V by 5 bases and J by 6 bases, and 8 bases separated the two germline ends. The germline V gene encodes CDR1 SGHTA and CDR2 FQGNSA. The CDR3 has 11 amino acids. CDR3 nucleotides: TGTGCCAGCAGCCAACGGGGCGAGCAGTACTTC. As protein: CASSQRGEQYF.

CDR3 loop: CSASGGTTEAFF. The CDR3 region has the DNA TGCAGTGCTAGTGGTGGAACCACTGAAGCTTTCTTT. The J gene is TRBJ1-1, the V gene TRBV20-1; D unresolved. Trimming pared 3 bases from V and 4 bases from J, leaving 9 bases between. CDR3 length: 12 amino acids. CDR1 DFQATT and CDR2 SNEGSKA come from the germline V gene (reference sequence).

This clonotype came up a few times. The J gene is TRBJ2-7, the V gene TRBV5-1, with 7 bases identical to TRBD2. Germline assignment: CDR1 SGHRS and CDR2 YFSETQ. This CDR3 spans 17 amino acids. With 0 bases clipped from V and 4 bases from J, the junction kept 13 bases outside the gene matches. The CDR3 DNA is TGCGCCAGCAGCTTGGCCCGAGTCACGGGAGGAGAGTACGAGCAGTACTTC. It translates to CASSLARVTGGEYEQYF.

The CDR3 here is CASSPGLAGDYEQFF. Here the CDR3 DNA reads TGTGCCAGCAGCCCGGGACTAGCGGGAGATTACGAGCAGTTCTTC. The J gene is TRBJ2-1, the V gene TRBV5-8, with 14 nucleotides matching TRBD2. CDR3 length: 15 residues. Germline CDR1 is SGHTS and CDR2 is YDEGEE. Losses at the gene ends were 4 bases for V and 10 bases for J; bases not matched to a gene: 7.

This clonotype showed up just a few times. The gene calls are TRBV5-1 and TRBJ2-6, with unresolved D. Trimming pared 2 bases from V and 3 bases from J, leaving 9 bases between. The CDR3 loop spans 15 amino acids. Looked up from germline, CDR1 is SGHRS and CDR2 is YFSETQ. DNA for the CDR3: TGCGCCAGCAGCTTTTATGGAGTTGGGGCCAACGTCCTGACTTTC. It translates to CASSFYGVGANVLTF.

The table lists this clonotype with many counts. The chain recombines TRBV10-3 with TRBJ2-7; D is uncertain. Germline CDR1 is ENHRY and CDR2 is SYGVKD. The V gene lost 6 bases and the J gene lost 2 bases, with 5 bases spanning the gap. This CDR3 has 11 residues. The DNA for the CDR3 is TGTGCCATCAGCGACCCCTACGAGCAGTACTTC. Translated, it gives CAISDPYEQYF.

The chain uses TRBV2 and TRBJ1-6; D is undetermined. Germline assignment: CDR1 SNHLY and CDR2 FYNNEI. The CDR3 has 13 residues. The germline V and J ends were trimmed by 1 base and 13 bases, with 11 bases remaining between them. DNA of the CDR3: TGTGCCAGCAGTGAAGAGACGGAGTTTCCCCTCCACTTT. Protein sequence: CASSEETEFPLHF. The whole variable domain, filled in from reference TRBV2 and TRBJ1-6, reads EPEVTQTPSHQVTQMGQEVILRCVPISNHLYFYWYRQILGQKVEFLVSFYNNEISEKSEIFDDQFSVERPDGSNFTLKIRSTKLEDSAMYFCASSEETEFPLHFGNGTRLTVT.

This clonotype turned up a few times. This chain uses TRBV2 with TRBJ2-1; 9 nucleotides line up with TRBD2. This CDR3 is 15 amino acids long. V was pared by 7 bases and J by 8 bases, with 12 bases of the junction left unmatched. The germline V gene encodes CDR1 SNHLY and CDR2 FYNNEI. This CDR3 is CASITAGGREDEQFF. The CDR3 nucleotides read TGTGCCAGCATAACAGCGGGAGGCCGTGAAGATGAGCAGTTCTTC.

The V and J genes are TRBV12-3 or TRBV12-4 and TRBJ2-7; the match to TRBD2 covers 14 bases. V dropped 5 bases and J dropped 6; count of bases not matched to a gene: 3. This CDR3 is built from 14 residues. The CDR3 DNA reads as TGTGCCAGCAGTCTGGGACTAGCGGGAGTCGAGCAGTACTTC. Translated: CASSLGLAGVEQYF.

The chain is built from TRBV9 and TRBJ2-5, with TRBD1 matching 7 bases. The CDR3 length is 14 residues. V lost 0 bases and J lost 2; bases outside the gene matches: 1. Per the germline V gene, CDR1 is SGDLS and CDR2 is YYNGEE. The CDR3 nucleotides are TGTGCCAGCAGCGTAGCGGGACAGCAAGAGACCCAGTACTTC. This codes for CASSVAGQQETQYF.

The V call is TRBV6-6, the J call TRBJ2-7; 9 bases are shared with TRBD2. CDR1 MNHNY and CDR2 SVGAGI come from the germline V gene (reference sequence). This CDR3 has 18 amino acids. Losses at the gene ends were 6 bases for V and 0 bases for J; bases not matched to a gene: 15. CDR3 sequence reads: CASRTSRRLAGLSYEQYF. CDR3 in DNA: TGTGCCAGCAGAACCTCACGCCGGCTAGCGGGACTCTCCTACGAGCAGTACTTC.

The rearrangement joins TRBV18 to TRBJ1-1; D is ambiguous. The CDR3 is 13 amino acids. The V end lost 5 bases, the J end lost 0 bases, and 7 bases lay between the germline ends. CDR1 and CDR2 from the germline V gene are KGHSH and LQKENI. This chain's CDR3 is CASSGGMNTEAFF. CDR3 nucleotides: TGTGCCAGCTCAGGTGGCATGAACACTGAAGCTTTCTTT.